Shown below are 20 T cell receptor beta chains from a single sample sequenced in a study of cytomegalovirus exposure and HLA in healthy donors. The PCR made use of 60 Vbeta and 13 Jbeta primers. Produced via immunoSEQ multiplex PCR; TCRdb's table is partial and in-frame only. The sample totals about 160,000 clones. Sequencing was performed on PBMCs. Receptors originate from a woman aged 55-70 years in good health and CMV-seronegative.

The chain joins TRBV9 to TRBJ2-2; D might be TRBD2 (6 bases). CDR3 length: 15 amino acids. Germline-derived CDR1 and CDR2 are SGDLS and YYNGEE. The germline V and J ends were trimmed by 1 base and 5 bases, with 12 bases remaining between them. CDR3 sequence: CASSVSGGRTGELFF. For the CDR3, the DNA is TGTGCCAGCAGCGTAAGTGGGGGGAGGACCGGGGAGCTGTTTTTT.

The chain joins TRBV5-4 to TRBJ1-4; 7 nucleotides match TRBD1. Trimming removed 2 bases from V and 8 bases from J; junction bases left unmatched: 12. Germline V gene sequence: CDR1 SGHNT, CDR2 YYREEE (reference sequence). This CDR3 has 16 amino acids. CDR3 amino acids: CASSLPTGARREKLFF. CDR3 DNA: TGTGCCAGCAGCTTACCTACAGGGGCGAGACGGGAAAAACTGTTTTTT. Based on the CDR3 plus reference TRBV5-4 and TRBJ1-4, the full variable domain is ETGVTQSPTHLIKTRGQQVTLRCSSQSGHNTVSWYQQALGQGPQFIFQYYREEENGRGNFPPRFSGLQFPNYSSELNVNALELDDSALYLCASSLPTGARREKLFFGSGTQLSVL.

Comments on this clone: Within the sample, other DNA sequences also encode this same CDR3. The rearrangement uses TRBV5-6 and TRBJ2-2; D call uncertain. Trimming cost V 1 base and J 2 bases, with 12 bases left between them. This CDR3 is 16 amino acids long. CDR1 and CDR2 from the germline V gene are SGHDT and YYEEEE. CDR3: CASSLRWAENTGELFF. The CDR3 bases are TGTGCCAGCAGCTTGAGGTGGGCAGAAAACACCGGGGAGCTGTTTTTT. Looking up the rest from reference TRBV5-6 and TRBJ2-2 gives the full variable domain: DAGVTQSPTHLIKTRGQQVTLRCSPKSGHDTVSWYQQALGQGPQFIFQYYEEEERQRGNFPDRFSGHQFPNYSSELNVNALLLGDSALYLCASSLRWAENTGELFFGEGSRLTVL.

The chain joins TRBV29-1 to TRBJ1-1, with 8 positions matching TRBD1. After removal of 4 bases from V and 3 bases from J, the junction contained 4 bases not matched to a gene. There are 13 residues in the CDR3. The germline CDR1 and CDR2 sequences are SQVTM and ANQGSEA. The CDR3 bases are TGCAGCGTTGGGACAGGGAGGTACACTGAAGCTTTCTTT. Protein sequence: CSVGTGRYTEAFF.

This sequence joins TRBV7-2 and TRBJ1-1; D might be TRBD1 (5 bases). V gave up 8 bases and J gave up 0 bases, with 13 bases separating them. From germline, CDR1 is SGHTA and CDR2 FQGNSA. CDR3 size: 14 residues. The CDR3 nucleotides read TGTGCCAGCTGGGACTTCCTCATGAACACTGAAGCTTTCTTT. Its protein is CASWDFLMNTEAFF.

The CDR3 protein is CASSPRGPTNEKLFF. The CDR3 DNA reads as TGTGCCAGCAGCCCCAGGGGACCAACTAATGAAAAACTGTTTTTT. This sequence joins TRBV7-9 and TRBJ1-4; D perhaps matches TRBD1 (6 bases). CDR1 SEHNR and CDR2 FQNEAQ come from the germline V gene (reference sequence). V was cut by 5 bases and J by 0 bases, with 10 bases left in between. CDR3 size: 15 residues.

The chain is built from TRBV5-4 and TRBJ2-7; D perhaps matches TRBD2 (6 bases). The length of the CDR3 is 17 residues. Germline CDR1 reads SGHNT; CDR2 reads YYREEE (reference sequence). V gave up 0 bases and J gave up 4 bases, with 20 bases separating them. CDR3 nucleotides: TGTGCCAGCAGCTTGGGGGGCGGTCCCCGGGGACTTTACGAGCAGTACTTC. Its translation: CASSLGGGPRGLYEQYF.

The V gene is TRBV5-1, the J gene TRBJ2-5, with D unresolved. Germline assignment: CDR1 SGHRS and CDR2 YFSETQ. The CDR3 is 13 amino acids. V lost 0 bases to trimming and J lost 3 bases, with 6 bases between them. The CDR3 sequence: CASSLAPKETQYF. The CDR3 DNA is TGCGCCAGCAGCTTGGCCCCAAAAGAGACCCAGTACTTC.

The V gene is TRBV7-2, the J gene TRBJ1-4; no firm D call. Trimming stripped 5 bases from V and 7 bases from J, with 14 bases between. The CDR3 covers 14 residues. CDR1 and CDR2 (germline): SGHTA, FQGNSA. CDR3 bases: TGTGCCAGCAGCAGGTCCTCAGGTGGTGAAAAACTGTTTTTT. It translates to CASSRSSGGEKLFF. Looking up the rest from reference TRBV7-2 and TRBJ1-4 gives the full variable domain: GAGVSQSPSNKVTEKGKDVELRCDPISGHTALYWYRQSLGQGLEFLIYFQGNSAPDKSGLPSDRFSAERTGGSVSTLTIQRTQQEDSAVYLCASSRSSGGEKLFFGSGTQLSVL.

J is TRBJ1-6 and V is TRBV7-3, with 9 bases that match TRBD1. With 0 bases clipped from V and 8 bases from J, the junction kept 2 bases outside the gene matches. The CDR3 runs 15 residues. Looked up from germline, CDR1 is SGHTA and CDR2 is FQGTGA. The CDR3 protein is CASSLTGQGYSPLHF. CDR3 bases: TGTGCCAGCAGCTTAACGGGACAGGGATATTCACCCCTCCACTTT.

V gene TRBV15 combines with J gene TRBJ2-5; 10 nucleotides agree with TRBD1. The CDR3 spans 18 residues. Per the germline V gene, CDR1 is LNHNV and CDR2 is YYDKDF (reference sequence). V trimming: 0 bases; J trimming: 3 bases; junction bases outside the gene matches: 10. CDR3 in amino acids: CATSRETMGQGSKETQYF. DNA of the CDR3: TGTGCCACCAGCAGAGAGACTATGGGACAGGGGAGTAAAGAGACCCAGTACTTC.

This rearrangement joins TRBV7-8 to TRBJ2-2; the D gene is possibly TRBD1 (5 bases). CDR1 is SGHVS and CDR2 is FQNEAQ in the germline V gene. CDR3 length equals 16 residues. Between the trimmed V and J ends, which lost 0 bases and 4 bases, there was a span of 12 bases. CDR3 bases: TGTGCCAGCAGCTTAGCGTCCAGGGCGTCCACCGGGGAGCTGTTTTTT. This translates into CASSLASRASTGELFF.

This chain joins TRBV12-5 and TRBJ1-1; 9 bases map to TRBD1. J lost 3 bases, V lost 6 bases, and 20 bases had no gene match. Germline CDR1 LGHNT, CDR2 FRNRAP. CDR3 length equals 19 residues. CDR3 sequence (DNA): TGTGCTAGTGGCCTCGTCCCGGGACAGGGTTATTTTGGTGACACTGAAGCTTTCTTT. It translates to CASGLVPGQGYFGDTEAFF.

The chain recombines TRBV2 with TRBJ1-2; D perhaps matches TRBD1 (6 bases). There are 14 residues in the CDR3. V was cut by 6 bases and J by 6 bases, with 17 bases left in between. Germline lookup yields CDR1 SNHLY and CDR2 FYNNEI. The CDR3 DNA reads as TGTGCCAGCAGCCCAAATACAGGGTTGGATGGCTACACCTTC. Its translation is CASSPNTGLDGYTF.

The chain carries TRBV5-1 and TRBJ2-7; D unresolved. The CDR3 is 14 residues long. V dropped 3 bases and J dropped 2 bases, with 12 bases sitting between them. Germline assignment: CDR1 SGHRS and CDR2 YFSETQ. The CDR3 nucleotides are TGCGCCAGCAGCTCAATCGGGTCCGCCTACGAGCAGTACTTC. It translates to CASSSIGSAYEQYF.

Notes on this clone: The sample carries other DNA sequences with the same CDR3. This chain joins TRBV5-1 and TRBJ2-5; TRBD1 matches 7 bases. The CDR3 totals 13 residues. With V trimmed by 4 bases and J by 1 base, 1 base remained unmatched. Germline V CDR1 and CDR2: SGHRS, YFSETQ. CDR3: CASSRDSQETQYF. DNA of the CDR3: TGCGCCAGCAGCAGGGACAGCCAAGAGACCCAGTACTTC.

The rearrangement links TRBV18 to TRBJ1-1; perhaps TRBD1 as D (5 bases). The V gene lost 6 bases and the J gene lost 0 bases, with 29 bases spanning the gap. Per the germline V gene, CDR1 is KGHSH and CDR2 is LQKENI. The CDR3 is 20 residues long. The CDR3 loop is CASSPSSLYGGGTLNTEAFF. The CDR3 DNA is TGTGCCAGCTCCCCATCTTCTCTTTACGGGGGGGGGACGCTGAACACTGAAGCTTTCTTT.

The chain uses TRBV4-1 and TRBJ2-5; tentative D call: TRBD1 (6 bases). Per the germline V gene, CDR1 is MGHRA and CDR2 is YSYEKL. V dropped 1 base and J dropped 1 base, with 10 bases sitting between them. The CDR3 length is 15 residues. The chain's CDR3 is CASSQVGRGQETQYF. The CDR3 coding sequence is TGCGCCAGCAGCCAAGTGGGCAGGGGCCAAGAGACCCAGTACTTC.

Here the CDR3 DNA reads TGTGCCAGCAGTTCCCCGGGTGAGCAGTTCTTC. As protein: CASSSPGEQFF. The chain joins TRBV27 to TRBJ2-1, with no clear D. V lost 4 bases, J lost 9 bases, and 7 bases lay in between. The CDR3 is 11 amino acids. Germline-derived CDR1 and CDR2 are MNHEY and SMNVEV (reference sequence).

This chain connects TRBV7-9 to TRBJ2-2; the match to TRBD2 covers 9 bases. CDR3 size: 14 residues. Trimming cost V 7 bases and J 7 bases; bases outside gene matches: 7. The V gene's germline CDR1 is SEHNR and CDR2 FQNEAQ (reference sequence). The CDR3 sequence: CASTHSGGDGELFF. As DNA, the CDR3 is TGTGCCAGCACCCATAGCGGGGGAGACGGGGAGCTGTTTTTT.